The present TCR beta chain was sequenced within a study of cytomegalovirus exposure and HLA in healthy donors. Study in general: Roughly 85 million unique TCRs from HLA-typed donors were held in an early release of data.

The germline V gene encodes CDR1 SGDLS and CDR2 YYNGEE. V lost 6 bases and J lost 3; bases outside the gene matches: 2. The CDR3 is 12 residues long. As to this clone: The antigen is not known.

Notes on the study in general: In presence/absence analyses, roughly uniform sequencing depth across donors was assumed.

PCR used 60 Vbeta primers and 13 Jbeta primers. Libraries were prepared by immunoSEQ multiplex PCR; TCRdb keeps only in-frame clonotypes and omits some of them. Counted here are 120,000 or so clones, more than 70% occurring once; the ten biggest clones make up approximately 3.5%. The sequenced sample was PBMCs. This chain joins TRBV9 and TRBJ1-1; TRBD1 aligns across 7 bases. This clonotype was obtained from a man younger than 45 in good health and CMV-seronegative. The CDR3 is CASKGAYTEAFF. CDR3 sequence (DNA): TGTGCCAGCAAGGGGGCATACACTGAAGCTTTCTTT.